The 24 T cell receptor beta chains in this list originate from one sample, sequenced in a study of early T cells in non-severe SARS-CoV-2 infection. TCRdb reanalysed the 5' RACE reads using MiXCR and keeps one entry per CDR3 protein. The sample includes about 68,000 distinct CDR3 sequences, 10% to 15% of them seen just once. The sequenced sample consisted of whole blood. These receptors were collected from an adult who was a healthcare worker with PCR-confirmed SARS-CoV-2 infection or an uninfected control (not recorded which).

This clonotype was seen only a few times. The chain combines TRBV9 with TRBJ2-1; D remains ambiguous. The V gene lost 0 bases and the J gene lost 6 bases, with 10 bases spanning the gap. From germline, CDR1 is SGDLS and CDR2 YYNGEE. This CDR3 is built from 14 residues. CDR3 bases: TGTGCCAGCAGCGTAGAGGCATGGGGCAATGAGCAGTTCTTC. It codes for CASSVEAWGNEQFF.

This clonotype was observed many times. The rearrangement links TRBV7-3 to TRBJ2-1, with 9 nucleotides matching TRBD2. With V trimmed by 5 bases and J by 7 bases, 9 bases remained unmatched. CDR1 SGHTA and CDR2 FQGTGA come from the germline V gene. This CDR3 region has 15 residues. The CDR3 reads CASSPLGLALNEQFF. CDR3 DNA sequence: TGTGCCAGCAGCCCCTTGGGACTAGCATTGAATGAGCAGTTCTTC.

The rearrangement links TRBV7-2 to TRBJ2-5; 8 positions agree with TRBD2. J lost 6 bases, V lost 5 bases, and 8 bases had no gene match. The V gene's germline CDR1 is SGHTA and CDR2 FQGNSA. CDR3 length: 14 residues. The CDR3: CASSPGGQPKTQYF. The CDR3, as DNA: TGTGCCAGCAGCCCGGGGGGGCAGCCGAAGACCCAGTACTTC.

This clonotype was observed a handful of times. V is TRBV11-2 and J is TRBJ2-7, with TRBD1 identical over 12 bases. Germline CDR1 is SGHAT and CDR2 is FQNNGV. CDR3 size: 14 residues. Trimming at V came to 6 bases and at J to 6 bases, leaving 6 bases not matched to a gene. In DNA form, the CDR3 reads TGTGCCAGCAGTAAAGGGACAGGGGGCCTCGAGCAGTACTTC. The encoded protein is CASSKGTGGLEQYF. The full variable domain, in which reference TRBV11-2 and TRBJ2-7 provide the parts outside the CDR3, is EAGVAQSPRYKIIEKRQSVAFWCNPISGHATLYWYQQILGQGPKLLIQFQNNGVVDDSQLPKDRFSAERLKGVDSTLKIQPAKLEDSAVYLCASSKGTGGLEQYFGPGTRLTVT.

This clonotype was counted only a few times. The rearrangement links TRBV5-4 to TRBJ2-3; perhaps TRBD2 as D (5 bases). The length of the CDR3 is 16 residues. In germline, CDR1 is SGHNT, CDR2 YYREEE (reference sequence). V was clipped by 0 bases and J by 6 bases, with 17 bases between them. For the CDR3, the DNA is TGTGCCAGCAGCTTGGCCCTCGACCGGGGAAGGGATACGCAGTATTTT. This translates into CASSLALDRGRDTQYF.

There are many counts of this clonotype. The rearrangement uses TRBV6-2 or TRBV6-3 and TRBJ2-5; TRBD1 aligns across 7 bases. After removal of 6 bases from V and 5 bases from J, the junction contained 12 bases not matched to a gene. The germline CDR1 and CDR2 sequences are MNHEY and SVGEGT. The CDR3 sequence is 15 residues long. CDR3 protein: CASRAGDSPGETQYF. The CDR3 nucleotides read TGTGCCAGCAGAGCCGGGGACAGCCCCGGGGAGACCCAGTACTTC.

The V call is TRBV15, the J call TRBJ2-2; no firm D call. CDR3 length equals 12 residues. The ends were cut back, 5 bases at V and 5 bases at J, with 6 bases in the middle. Germline V gives CDR1 LNHNV, CDR2 YYDKDF (reference sequence). The CDR3 DNA reads TGTGCCACCAGCCCGCTAACCGGGGAGCTGTTTTTT. It codes for CATSPLTGELFF.

This clonotype was found many times. The V and J genes are TRBV7-8 and TRBJ2-5, with D possibly matching TRBD1 (5 bases). CDR3 length: 14 residues. Germline assignment: CDR1 SGHVS and CDR2 FQNEAQ. Trimming removed 2 bases at V and 3 bases at J, with 10 bases between. Written as DNA, the CDR3 is TGTGCCAGCAGCTTAAGTCAGGGCAAAGAGACCCAGTACTTC. Its protein is CASSLSQGKETQYF.

In this sample, this clonotype turned up many times. The chain links TRBV20-1 to TRBJ1-3; D is possibly TRBD1 (6 bases). This CDR3 contains 13 residues. V was trimmed by 6 bases and J by 2 bases, leaving 11 bases between them. Germline CDR1 reads DFQATT; CDR2 reads SNEGSKA (reference sequence). Here the CDR3 reads CSARAGAGNTIYF. The CDR3 DNA sequence: TGCAGTGCCAGGGCAGGGGCTGGAAACACCATATATTTT.

This clonotype was recorded at least ten times. The chain recombines TRBV6-5 with TRBJ1-2; 10 nucleotides match TRBD1. The CDR3 runs 15 residues. The germline V gene has CDR1 MNHEY and CDR2 SVGAGI. V trimming: 6 bases; J trimming: 3 bases; junction bases outside the gene matches: 7. The CDR3 DNA follows: TGTGCCAGCAGACCTGGACAGGGGGGGCACTATGGCTACACCTTC. It is translated as CASRPGQGGHYGYTF.

This clonotype was observed many times. V is TRBV10-2 and J is TRBJ2-7; D is perhaps TRBD1 or TRBD2 (5 bases each). Trimming stripped 6 bases from V and 0 bases from J, with 9 bases between. The CDR3 contains 13 residues. Germline-derived CDR1 and CDR2 are WSHSY and SAAADI. The CDR3 protein is CASSRDHSYEQYF. In DNA, the CDR3 is TGCGCCAGCAGCCGGGACCACTCCTACGAGCAGTACTTC.

This clonotype appeared many times. This rearrangement joins TRBV6-1 to TRBJ2-7; D remains unclear. Germline assignment: CDR1 MNHNS and CDR2 SASEGT. There are 14 residues in the CDR3. The V and J ends lost 4 bases and 6 bases respectively, with 16 bases between them. CDR3 sequence reads: CASSVTTLPGEQYF. CDR3 coding DNA: TGTGCCAGCAGTGTAACAACCCTTCCCGGCGAGCAGTACTTC.

This chain uses TRBV9 with TRBJ2-3; D assignment may be TRBD1 or TRBD2 (5 bases each). The CDR3 consists of 13 residues. CDR1 SGDLS and CDR2 YYNGEE come from the germline V gene. Trimming took 3 bases from V and 4 from J, leaving 9 bases between them. The CDR3 sequence is CASSGGRADTQYF. The CDR3 region has the DNA TGTGCCAGCAGCGGGGGGAGAGCAGATACGCAGTATTTT.

The genes are TRBV20-1 and TRBJ2-2; the match to TRBD1 covers 7 bases. The germline V gene has CDR1 DFQATT and CDR2 SNEGSKA (reference sequence). With V trimmed by 0 bases and J by 2 bases, 3 bases remained unmatched. CDR3 length: 15 residues. The CDR3 region is CSARERDRNTGELFF. CDR3 nucleotide sequence: TGCAGTGCTAGAGAACGGGACAGAAACACCGGGGAGCTGTTTTTT.

This clonotype has more than one count but fewer than ten. The J gene is TRBJ1-3, the V gene TRBV11-2, with D maybe TRBD1 (5 bases). The germline gives CDR1 SGHAT, CDR2 FQNNGV. CDR3 size: 14 residues. Trimming took 4 bases from V and 0 from J, leaving 7 bases between them. In nucleotides, the CDR3 is TGTGCCAGCAGCTCCAGGGTCTCTGGAAACACCATATATTTT. It encodes CASSSRVSGNTIYF.

This sequence joins TRBV5-4 and TRBJ2-6, with D uncertain. The germline V and J ends were trimmed by 4 bases and 0 bases, with 5 bases remaining between them. CDR3 length: 14 amino acids. Per the germline V gene, CDR1 is SGHNT and CDR2 is YYREEE (reference sequence). CDR3 sequence: CASSPDSGANVLTF. The DNA of the CDR3 is TGTGCCAGCAGCCCGGACTCTGGGGCCAACGTCCTGACTTTC.

This clonotype was seen only a few times. The chain uses TRBV29-1 and TRBJ1-2; 7 nucleotides align to TRBD1. The trim removed 6 bases at V and 0 bases at J, leaving 4 bases unmatched. Germline V CDR1 and CDR2: SQVTM, ANQGSEA. This CDR3 has 13 residues. CDR3 region: CSVGTAANYGYTF. The DNA for the CDR3 is TGCAGCGTCGGGACAGCAGCTAACTATGGCTACACCTTC.

V and J are TRBV20-1 and TRBJ2-5, with TRBD2 matching over 9 bases. The CDR3 has 16 amino acids. With V trimmed by 1 base and J by 5 bases, 11 bases remained unmatched. Germline values: CDR1 DFQATT, CDR2 SNEGSKA (reference sequence). The CDR3 protein is CSARAPGLASRETQYF. In nucleotides, the CDR3 is TGCAGTGCTAGAGCGCCGGGACTAGCTTCTCGGGAGACCCAGTACTTC.

This clonotype has more than one count but fewer than ten. The CDR3, as DNA: TGTGCTAGTGGTTTAGTCCACGAGCAGTACTTC. Translated, it gives CASGLVHEQYF. This chain links TRBV12-5 with TRBJ2-7; D uncertain. V lost 3 bases and J 5 bases, leaving 5 bases between the germline ends. CDR1 LGHNT and CDR2 FRNRAP come from the germline V gene. The CDR3 contains 11 residues.

This clonotype has at least ten counts. The rearrangement links TRBV7-9 to TRBJ2-3; 11 nucleotides match TRBD2. Germline trimming cut 7 bases from V and 5 bases from J; bases unmatched to any gene: 8. Germline-derived CDR1 and CDR2 are SEHNR and FQNEAQ (reference sequence). The CDR3 totals 15 residues. The chain's CDR3 is CASIRTSGLRDTQYF. DNA of the CDR3: TGTGCCAGCATCAGGACTAGCGGGTTGAGAGATACGCAGTATTTT.

The genes are TRBV11-2 and TRBJ2-7, with 7 bases lining up with TRBD1. Germline V lookup: CDR1 SGHAT, CDR2 FQNNGV. CDR3 length: 15 amino acids. V was clipped by 0 bases and J by 4 bases; unmatched bases: 6. The CDR3 region is CASSLDIRGPYEQYF. In nucleotides, the CDR3 is TGTGCCAGCAGCTTAGATATAAGGGGGCCTTACGAGCAGTACTTC.

The chain employs TRBV5-1 and TRBJ2-7; 9 positions match TRBD1. After removal of 0 bases from V and 0 bases from J, the junction contained 7 bases not matched to a gene. The CDR3 spans 17 residues. CDR1 and CDR2 from the germline V gene are SGHRS and YFSETQ. Here the CDR3 DNA reads TGCGCCAGCAGCTTGGGATTCGGGACAGGGACCTCCTACGAGCAGTACTTC. Protein product: CASSLGFGTGTSYEQYF. Combining the CDR3 with reference TRBV5-1 and TRBJ2-7 gives the whole variable domain KAGVTQTPRYLIKTRGQQVTLSCSPISGHRSVSWYQQTPGQGLQFLFEYFSETQRNKGNFPGRFSGRQFSNSRSEMNVSTLELGDSALYLCASSLGFGTGTSYEQYFGPGTRLTVT.

This clonotype was seen a few times. The chain uses TRBV11-2 and TRBJ1-1; no definite D call. The germline V and J ends were trimmed by 1 base and 1 base, with 13 bases remaining between them. The CDR3 is 16 amino acids. Germline V CDR1 and CDR2: SGHAT, FQNNGV. This CDR3 is CASSLGAGLANTEAFF. The CDR3, as DNA: TGTGCCAGCAGCTTAGGGGCGGGTTTGGCGAACACTGAAGCTTTCTTT.

V and J are TRBV2 and TRBJ2-1; D might be TRBD2 (5 bases). This CDR3 contains 15 residues. V was shortened by 6 bases and J by 4 bases, with 16 bases between the two germline ends. CDR1 and CDR2 from the germline V gene are SNHLY and FYNNEI. In nucleotides, the CDR3 is TGTGCCAGCAGCCCCCTATCTGGGGAGTACAATGAGCAGTTCTTC. This codes for CASSPLSGEYNEQFF.